This T cell receptor beta chain derives from a study (TCRdb year 2017). For context, the study as a whole: Human CD8+ TCR repertoires recognizing immunodominant viral antigens were characterized by means of sequence and structural analyses. What the study reported, not specific to this receptor: Reports indicated that CD8+ TCR repertoires specific to different immunodominant viral antigens were highly diverse and distinct from one another.

By its share of the sample, this clonotype is medium-sized (0.01 to 0.1%). Its antigen has not been determined. No qualities accompany the bases; no much larger clone lies one base away. TCRdb names Illumina HiSeq 2500 as the instrument used. The public reads were reprocessed in TCRdb via fastp at Q25 and MiXCR, keeping in-frame beta chains. Every distinct CDR3 protein forms one entry, paired with its most common genes and DNA. This sample holds about 1,400 distinct CDR3 sequences; under 25% were observed only once. About 17% of the sample is in the top ten clones. Including cysteine and phenylalanine, the CDR3 has 17 amino acids. Solely the CDR3 DNA is kept, with 51 bases framed from the first base. In the germline V gene (reference sequence), CDR1 corresponds to DFQATT and CDR2 to SNEGSKA. Clipping removes 6 bases from V and 0 bases from J, with 13 as the unmatched junction base count.

This receptor was identified in a female donor. The chain is assembled from TRBV20-1 and TRBJ2-3; 9 of the junction bases match TRBD2. The sequenced sample consisted of CD8+ T cells (not recorded whether cultured). The nucleotides read TGCAGTGCGGGATTAGCGGGAGTTGCGATTAGCACAGATACGCAGTATTTT. Its protein is CSAGLAGVAISTDTQYF.